This T cell receptor (beta chain) was sequenced for a study of cytomegalovirus exposure and HLA in healthy donors. Study details: Among roughly 180 million T cells, an earlier analysis found 120 million or so unique TCR beta sequences. Study conclusions and caveats: Apparent HLA restriction characterized most CMV-associated TCR beta chains in a later analysis. Of the V segments, some could not be distinguished, including TRBV6-2 and TRBV6-3, and were excluded. Upon later analysis, HLA-associated TCR beta chains proved more clonally expanded than other, equally common chains.

Details on this clone: The target antigen is unknown.

The CDR3 is made up of 14 amino acids. The junction had 2 bases not matched to a gene; V was cut back by 7 bases and J by 1 base. Germline V gives CDR1 MNHEY, CDR2 SMNVEV (reference sequence). This PCR relied on a set of 60 Vbeta primers and 13 Jbeta primers. Sequenced by immunoSEQ multiplex PCR; TCRdb stores in-frame clones only, minus some. The data hold about 200,000 clones, with about four fifths observed a single time. The chain carries TRBV27 and TRBJ2-2; 8 positions agree with TRBD1. The sample was PBMCs. This receptor was obtained from a woman aged 40 to 50 in good health and CMV-seronegative. The CDR3, as DNA: TGTGCCAGCACCGGGACAGGGAACACCGGGGAGCTGTTTTTT. The encoded protein is CASTGTGNTGELFF.